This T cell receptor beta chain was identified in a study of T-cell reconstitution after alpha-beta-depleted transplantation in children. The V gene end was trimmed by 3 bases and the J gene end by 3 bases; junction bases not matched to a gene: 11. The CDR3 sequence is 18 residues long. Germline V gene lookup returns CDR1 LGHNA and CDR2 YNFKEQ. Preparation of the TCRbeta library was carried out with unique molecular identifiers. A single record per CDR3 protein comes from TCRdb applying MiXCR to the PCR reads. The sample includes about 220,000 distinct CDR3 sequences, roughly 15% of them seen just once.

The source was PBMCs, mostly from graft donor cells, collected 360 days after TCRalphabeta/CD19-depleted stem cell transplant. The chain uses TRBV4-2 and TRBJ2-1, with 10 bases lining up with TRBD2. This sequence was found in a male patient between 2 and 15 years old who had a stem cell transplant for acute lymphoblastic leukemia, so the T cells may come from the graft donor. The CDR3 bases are TGTGCCAGCAGCCAGGGAGGCGGCCTAGCGGGAGACTACAATGAGCAGTTCTTC. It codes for CASSQGGGLAGDYNEQFF.